These T cell receptor beta chains were read from a single sample in a study of shared clonotypes between healthy human individuals. Libraries were prepared by immunoSEQ multiplex PCR; TCRdb keeps only in-frame clonotypes and omits some of them. The data hold 190,000 or so clones, with 90% to 95% observed a single time. The source material was naive CD4+ T cells sorted from blood. These receptors were obtained from a woman aged 25 to 39 in good health. Each CDR3 is given with its conserved first and last residue. D genes are given only for firm matches. Not every row has a clone size; where given, it reads once, few, many or a size class.

V	D	J	size	CDR3	DNA
TRBV11-2	NA	TRBJ1-5	NA	CASSLGRQTNQPQHF	TGTGCCAGCAGCTTAGGGAGACAGACCAATCAGCCCCAGCATTTT
TRBV19	TRBD1	TRBJ2-7	few	CASSSDREQYF	TGTGCCAGTAGTTCGGACAGGGAGCAGTACTTC
TRBV28	TRBD1	TRBJ1-5	NA	CASSSTGANQPQHF	TGTGCCAGCAGTTCGACAGGGGCCAATCAGCCCCAGCATTTT
TRBV7-2	NA	TRBJ2-2	NA	CASSFGHTGELFF	TGTGCCAGCAGCTTCGGCCACACCGGGGAGCTGTTTTTT
TRBV5-1	TRBD2	TRBJ2-7	once	CASSLASGLAGAYEQYF	TGCGCCAGCAGCTTGGCGTCAGGGCTAGCGGGAGCCTACGAGCAGTACTTC
TRBV9	TRBD2	TRBJ2-3	NA	CASSVGMVTPRGGEPQYF	TGTGCCAGCAGCGTAGGAATGGTCACCCCCCGGGGGGGGGAGCCGCAGTATTTT
TRBV27	NA	TRBJ1-1	NA	CASSLSRQLEAFF	TGTGCCAGCAGTTTATCCCGCCAGCTCGAAGCTTTCTTT
TRBV10-1	TRBD2	TRBJ2-7	NA	CASSEGGRFFEQYF	TGCGCCAGCAGTGAGGGCGGGAGGTTCTTCGAGCAGTACTTC
TRBV10-1	TRBD2	TRBJ2-1	NA	CASSGGLAGGINEQFF	TGCGCCAGCAGTGGGGGACTAGCGGGAGGCATCAATGAGCAGTTCTTC
TRBV29-1	NA	TRBJ2-6	NA	CSVETYRAGANVLTF	TGCAGCGTTGAAACCTACAGGGCTGGGGCCAACGTCCTGACTTTC